What follows are 8 T cell receptor beta chains derived from one specimen sequenced in a study of T cell clonality in common variable immunodeficiency. These receptors have no known antigen. General study points: Reportedly, TCR beta sequences from common variable immunodeficiency showed fewer deletions and N-nucleotide insertions.

Sequencing used immunoSEQ multiplex PCR; TCRdb keeps in-frame clones, though not all of them. This record lists some 34,000 clones, none seen once only, and the top ten clones contain 5.5% to 7%. Material for sequencing was peripheral blood mononuclear cells. Receptors originate from a human donor with common variable immunodeficiency.

The CDR3 region is CASSSDRGNEQFF. CDR3 DNA (partial): TGTGCCAGCAGTTCGGACAGGGGCAATGAG. The chain is built from TRBV6-2 or TRBV6-3 and TRBJ2-1; 9 bases line up with TRBD1. The read ends 3 residues early relative to the CDR3; the germline J gene fills the gap. With 4 bases clipped from V and 6 bases from J, the junction kept 1 base outside the gene matches. This CDR3 comprises 13 residues. The germline CDR1 and CDR2 sequences are MNHEY and SVGEGT.

Sample share makes this clone medium-sized. The CDR3 end falls 3 residues outside the read, so it is completed with the germline J gene. This rearrangement joins TRBV2 to TRBJ1-6; 8 bases are shared with TRBD1. Germline V lookup: CDR1 SNHLY, CDR2 FYNNEI. J lost 6 bases, V lost 7 bases, and 2 bases had no gene match. The CDR3 has 13 residues. The part of the CDR3 DNA that was read is TGTGCCAGCAACGACAGGGGTAATTCACCC. Protein: CASNDRGNSP. The whole CDR3 protein is CASNDRGNSPLHF. The full variable domain, completed using reference TRBV2 and TRBJ1-6, is EPEVTQTPSHQVTQMGQEVILRCVPISNHLYFYWYRQILGQKVEFLVSFYNNEISEKSEIFDDQFSVERPDGSNFTLKIRSTKLEDSAMYFCASNDRGNSPLHFGNGTRLTVT.

This clone was seen only a few times. The CDR3 extends 3 residues past the end of the read, so its final part is completed from the germline J gene. The chain uses TRBV7-9 and TRBJ2-2, with no clear D. The CDR3 totals 12 residues. Per the germline V gene, CDR1 is SEHNR and CDR2 is FQNEAQ (reference sequence). Trimming cost V 5 bases and J 8 bases, with 9 bases left between them. The CDR3 sequence: CASSPSVGELFF. CDR3 bases read: TGTGCCAGCAGCCCAAGCGTGGGGGAG.

There are a few counts of this clone. The CDR3 end is not reached by the read, which stops 3 residues before it; the germline J gene fills it in. The chain links TRBV18 to TRBJ2-5; D is possibly TRBD1 (6 bases). This CDR3 is built from 12 residues. V lost 3 bases and J 5 bases, leaving 7 bases between the germline ends. Per the germline V gene, CDR1 is KGHSH and CDR2 is LQKENI. The sequenced part of the CDR3 DNA is TGTGCCAGCTCACCTAGGGGGGAGACC. This codes for CASSPRGET. The whole CDR3 protein is CASSPRGETQYF.

This clone came up a few times. The DNA ends 3 residues before the CDR3 does, and the rest of the CDR3 is filled in from the germline J gene. The rearrangement uses TRBV7-7 and TRBJ2-5; D uncertain. The CDR3 contains 14 residues. From germline, CDR1 is SSHAT and CDR2 FNYEAQ (reference sequence). V lost 0 bases, J lost 1 base, and 6 bases lay in between. The CDR3 sequence is CASSLAGGQETQYF. The covered CDR3 bases are TGTGCCAGCAGCTTAGCTGGCGGCCAAGAGACC. Full variable domain (missing parts from reference TRBV7-7 and TRBJ2-5): GAGVSQSPRYKVTKRGQDVTLRCDPISSHATLYWYQQALGQGPEFLTYFNYEAQPDKSGLPSDRFSAERPEGSISTLTIQRTEQRDSAMYRCASSLAGGQETQYFGPGTRLLVL.

In its sample, this clone ranks as medium-sized. With the read ending 3 residues before the CDR3 end, the germline J gene is used to fill in that end. The chain recombines TRBV20-1 with TRBJ1-2; TRBD1 might be the D (6 bases). CDR1 and CDR2 from the germline V gene are DFQATT and SNEGSKA (reference sequence). V gave up 3 bases and J gave up 4 bases, with 12 bases separating them. CDR3 length: 13 amino acids. The part of the CDR3 DNA that was read is TGCAGTGCTAGGGAAACAGGGTCCTATGGC. Translated, it gives CSARETGSYG. The full CDR3 protein is CSARETGSYGYTF.

This clone was detected ten times or more. The read gets to within 3 residues of the CDR3 end, and the germline J gene fills in the rest. The chain is built from TRBV4-2 and TRBJ2-3; unclear D gene. This CDR3 has 15 residues. Germline CDR1 and CDR2: LGHNA and YNFKEQ. V dropped 0 bases and J dropped 0 bases, with 7 bases sitting between them. Partial CDR3 DNA: TGTGCCAGCAGCCAAGATCTGACTAGCACAGATACG. It codes for CASSQDLTSTDT. The complete CDR3 protein is CASSQDLTSTDTQYF.

This clone has more than one count but fewer than ten. Read sequence stops 3 residues before the CDR3 end, and the germline J gene provides the missing end. The rearrangement links TRBV11-3 to TRBJ2-1; possibly TRBD1 for D (6 bases). Deletions cut 0 bases from V and 7 bases from J, with 7 bases between. Germline V gives CDR1 SGHNT, CDR2 YENEEA. The length of the CDR3 is 13 residues. The CDR3 loop is CASSLDRGNEQFF. Incomplete CDR3 DNA: TGTGCCAGCAGCTTAGATAGGGGGAATGAG.